This T cell receptor (beta chain) was identified in a study of prognosis after radiotherapy for stage I lung cancer. The study, taken as a whole, reports: The authors reported that TRBV and TRBJ gene usage differed between patients with and without metastases. In the expanded TCR clones, tumor specificity was not determined.

Among the patients, all were node-negative on CT and PET/CT, and none had received prior chemotherapy or radiotherapy or had other malignancies. Germline lookup yields CDR1 SGHVS and CDR2 FNYEAQ. With 0 bases removed from V and 5 bases from J, the gap between germline ends came to 10 bases. There are 14 residues in the CDR3. The table lists this clonotype with many counts. Its antigen is currently unknown. Genomic DNA was subjected to two-round multiplex PCR for amplification of TCR beta CDR3. With primers specific to each TRBV and TRBJ gene, the first-round PCR was performed. Using its own MiXCR run on the multiplex PCR reads, TCRdb lists one record per CDR3 protein. The sample holds roughly 13,000 distinct CDR3 sequences, around a third seen once.

Sequencing was performed on PBMCs, taken before or after stereotactic body radiation therapy (not recorded which). The chain links TRBV7-6 to TRBJ2-5, with D perhaps matching TRBD2 (5 bases). This clonotype was obtained from a donor aged 50 or older with non-small cell lung cancer. The CDR3 here is CASSLAGDGETQYF. The CDR3 region has the DNA TGTGCCAGCAGCTTAGCGGGAGACGGGGAGACCCAGTACTTC.